What follows are 12 T cell receptor beta chains derived from one specimen sequenced in a study of CD8 T cells in Susac syndrome. After extraction with the RNeasy kit, 0.5 to 1 ug of the RNA was reverse transcribed using random hexamers. Via MiXCR, TCRdb re-called the immunoSEQ multiplex PCR reads, giving one row per CDR3 protein. The data hold fewer than 150,000 distinct CDR3 sequences, with approximately 93% observed a single time. Sequencing was done on a sample of CD8+ T cells from PBMCs. Receptor source: a human donor in good health.

This clonotype was found once. This chain uses TRBV7-3 with TRBJ2-7; no clear D. The V end was cut by 1 base, the J end by 6 bases, with 7 bases between. This CDR3 has 12 amino acids. Germline V gives CDR1 SGHTA, CDR2 FQGTGA. In nucleotides, the CDR3 is TGTGCCAGCAGCTTAATCCCTGGCGAGCAGTACTTC. Protein sequence: CASSLIPGEQYF.

This clonotype showed up just once. The chain combines TRBV27 with TRBJ2-1; possible D gene TRBD1, 6 bases. CDR3 length: 17 residues. Per germline, CDR1 MNHEY and CDR2 SMNVEV (reference sequence). Trimming cost V 0 bases and J 6 bases, with 18 bases left between them. In nucleotides, the CDR3 is TGTGCCAGCAGTTTATCCCGGGACACTGCACCTGGCAATGAGCAGTTCTTC. It codes for CASSLSRDTAPGNEQFF.

The J gene is TRBJ2-7, the V gene TRBV27; D not resolved. V dropped 3 bases and J dropped 2 bases, with 11 bases sitting between them. Germline assignment: CDR1 MNHEY and CDR2 SMNVEV (reference sequence). The CDR3 totals 14 residues. The CDR3 region has the DNA TGTGCCAGCAGTTTGGGCGAAACCCCCTACGAGCAGTACTTC. It is translated as CASSLGETPYEQYF.

This sequence joins TRBV29-1 and TRBJ2-7; D unresolved. V lost 0 bases and J lost 2, with 14 bases in between. The CDR3 contains 15 residues. CDR1 is SQVTM, CDR2 ANQGSEA, per germline. The CDR3 DNA reads as TGCAGCGTTGAAGATCGAAGTCACGGAGCCTACGAGCAGTACTTC. Its translation: CSVEDRSHGAYEQYF.

This chain uses TRBV27 with TRBJ1-2; 8 bases match TRBD1. CDR3 length: 13 residues. V dropped 6 bases and J dropped 7; count of bases not matched to a gene: 7. Germline CDR1 and CDR2: MNHEY and SMNVEV (reference sequence). The CDR3 sequence is CASSPTGVGGYTF. In nucleotides, the CDR3 is TGTGCCAGCAGCCCGACAGGGGTAGGTGGCTACACCTTC.

V usage is TRBV9 and J usage is TRBJ2-5; D uncertain. This CDR3 comprises 14 residues. With 6 bases removed from V and 0 bases from J, the gap between germline ends came to 12 bases. Germline CDR1 reads SGDLS; CDR2 reads YYNGEE. The CDR3 loop reads CASTNSANQETQYF. The CDR3, as DNA: TGTGCCAGCACCAATTCAGCTAACCAAGAGACCCAGTACTTC. Looking up the rest from reference TRBV9 and TRBJ2-5 gives the full variable domain: DSGVTQTPKHLITATGQRVTLRCSPRSGDLSVYWYQQSLDQGLQFLIQYYNGEERAKGNILERFSAQQFPDLHSELNLSSLELGDSALYFCASTNSANQETQYFGPGTRLLVL.

The genes are TRBV27 and TRBJ2-5; TRBD2 aligns across 8 bases. The CDR3 length is 15 residues. Germline loops: CDR1 MNHEY, CDR2 SMNVEV (reference sequence). V lost 7 bases, J lost 2 bases, and 9 bases stayed unmatched. The CDR3 sequence is CASTPAGAVQETQYF. The CDR3 coding sequence is TGTGCCAGCACCCCAGCGGGAGCTGTACAAGAGACCCAGTACTTC.

This chain connects TRBV7-9 to TRBJ2-1, with TRBD2 as a possible D gene (6 bases). Germline CDR1 and CDR2: SEHNR and FQNEAQ (reference sequence). The V end was cut by 5 bases, the J end by 4 bases, with 18 bases between. CDR3 size: 16 residues. CDR3: CASSPQGIAVYNEQFF. DNA of the CDR3: TGTGCCAGCAGCCCGCAAGGAATAGCGGTTTACAATGAGCAGTTCTTC. Based on the CDR3 plus reference TRBV7-9 and TRBJ2-1, the full variable domain is DTGVSQNPRHKITKRGQNVTFRCDPISEHNRLYWYRQTLGQGPEFLTYFQNEAQLEKSRLLSDRFSAERPKGSFSTLEIQRTEQGDSAMYLCASSPQGIAVYNEQFFGPGTRLTVL.

This chain uses TRBV4-3 with TRBJ2-7; 9 bases are a match to TRBD2. The V segment lost 1 base and the J segment 3 bases; nucleotides outside the gene matches: 1. This CDR3 region has 14 residues. The germline CDR1 and CDR2 sequences are LGHNA and YSLEER. The CDR3 nucleotides read TGCGCCAGCAGCCAAGGCGGGGGGGACTACGAGCAGTACTTC. This gives the protein CASSQGGGDYEQYF.

This clonotype was found once. The chain employs TRBV5-8 and TRBJ2-2, with a tentative D call TRBD1 (6 bases). Germline V CDR1 and CDR2: SGHTS, YDEGEE. The CDR3 covers 17 residues. V lost 4 bases and J 0 bases, leaving 16 bases between the germline ends. Written as DNA, the CDR3 is TGTGCCAGCAGCCAGGGACAAATCGAAGCGAACACCGGGGAGCTGTTTTTT. Protein product: CASSQGQIEANTGELFF. The complete variable domain, with remaining parts taken from reference TRBV5-8 and TRBJ2-2, reads EAGVTQSPTHLIKTRGQQATLRCSPISGHTSVYWYQQALGLGLQFLLWYDEGEERNRGNFPPRFSGRQFPNYSSELNVNALELEDSALYLCASSQGQIEANTGELFFGEGSRLTVL.

The chain links TRBV29-1 to TRBJ2-2; D is possibly TRBD1 or TRBD2 (6 bases each). The germline CDR1 and CDR2 sequences are SQVTM and ANQGSEA. V gave up 8 bases and J gave up 1 base, with 11 bases separating them. The CDR3 sequence is 13 residues long. The CDR3 region has the DNA TGCAGCACCGGGGGCGGGAACACCGGGGAGCTGTTTTTT. It encodes CSTGGGNTGELFF.

The chain is built from TRBV29-1 and TRBJ2-7; possible D gene TRBD1, 5 bases. The germline gives CDR1 SQVTM, CDR2 ANQGSEA. V was trimmed by 7 bases and J by 6 bases, leaving 16 bases between them. The CDR3 covers 12 residues. The CDR3 reads CSAGRVWGEQYF. The CDR3 nucleotides read TGCAGCGCGGGCAGGGTTTGGGGCGAGCAGTACTTC.